This passage covers 6 T cell receptor beta chains from one sample sequenced in a study of cytomegalovirus exposure and HLA in healthy donors (TCRdb year 2017). The library was obtained by the immunoSEQ multiplex PCR assay. TCRdb took this table from immuneACCESS and kept in-frame rearrangements with V and J called. Such tables lack part of the clones; where checked against another copy, unresolved V genes explain under half of the gap, and the rest is unexplained. The sample has under 150,000 clones on record, 85% to 90% of them singletons. The ten largest clones take up around 10% of the sample. The sequencing sample was made of PBMCs. Receptors were obtained from a man aged 18 to 35 in good health and CMV-seropositive.

In this sample, this clone turned up a few times. The chain has TRBV27 and TRBJ1-4; D may be TRBD1 (6 bases). From germline, CDR1 is MNHEY and CDR2 SMNVEV (reference sequence). This CDR3 comprises 15 residues. V was shortened by 4 bases and J by 5 bases, with 14 bases between the two germline ends. The CDR3 sequence: CASSSAGARNEKLFF. In nucleotides, the CDR3 is TGTGCCAGCAGTTCAGCAGGGGCCCGGAATGAAAAACTGTTTTTT.

The chain joins TRBV27 to TRBJ2-5; TRBD1 agrees at 7 bases. V gave up 2 bases and J gave up 7 bases; unmatched junction bases: 10. Per germline, CDR1 MNHEY and CDR2 SMNVEV (reference sequence). This CDR3 is 15 amino acids long. In DNA, the CDR3 is TGTGCCAGCAGTTTAGGAGGAAACTCAGGGGGGACCCAGTACTTC. As protein: CASSLGGNSGGTQYF.

The chain carries TRBV25-1 and TRBJ2-2, with a tentative D call TRBD1 (7 bases). The CDR3 has 17 residues. Trimming left V 1 base short and J 7 bases short, with 19 bases between. Per germline, CDR1 MGHDK and CDR2 SYGVNS. CDR3 nucleotide sequence: TGTGCCAGCAGTGAATTCGGCAGGGGGGCGCAGGACGGGGAGCTGTTTTTT. Residues: CASSEFGRGAQDGELFF.

The chain uses TRBV5-1 and TRBJ1-1, with D maybe TRBD1 (6 bases). The CDR3 has 14 amino acids. CDR1 and CDR2 (germline): SGHRS, YFSETQ. The ends were cut back, 2 bases at V and 4 bases at J, with 12 bases in the middle. The CDR3 DNA reads TGCGCCAGCAGCTTCACAGGGTTGAGCACTGAAGCTTTCTTT. Residues: CASSFTGLSTEAFF.

This rearrangement joins TRBV27 to TRBJ2-7; D might be TRBD1 (6 bases). The CDR3 loop spans 14 amino acids. The V end lost 3 bases, the J end lost 2 bases, and 11 bases lay between the germline ends. Germline CDR1 MNHEY, CDR2 SMNVEV (reference sequence). The CDR3 protein is CASSFGQGTYEQYF. In DNA form, the CDR3 reads TGTGCCAGCAGTTTCGGGCAGGGGACCTACGAGCAGTACTTC.

The gene calls are TRBV12-5 and TRBJ2-3; 10 bases agree with TRBD2. CDR1 is LGHNT, CDR2 FRNRAP, per germline. The CDR3 runs 20 residues. V gave up 6 bases and J gave up 1 base; unmatched junction bases: 19. The CDR3 region is CASGSPGLASGARRTDTQYF. The CDR3 nucleotides read TGTGCTAGTGGATCTCCGGGACTAGCGTCAGGAGCTCGACGCACAGATACGCAGTATTTT.